One sample yielded the 14 T cell receptor beta chains listed below, sequenced in a study of blood T cell repertoires in COVID-19. Produced via immunoSEQ multiplex PCR; TCRdb's table is partial and in-frame only. The sample consists of a few hundred thousand clones, approximately 84% of them appearing once. The sequenced material came from PBMCs or T cells enriched from blood (not recorded which). Receptors originate from a man aged 35 to 55 who had recovered from COVID-19.

This clone was observed a single time. The chain joins TRBV30 to TRBJ2-1; D may be TRBD2 (5 bases). This CDR3 region has 13 residues. V lost 0 bases and J lost 9, with 12 bases in between. Germline V gene data show CDR1 as GTSNPN and CDR2 as SVGIG (reference sequence). This chain's CDR3 is CAWSVLEAGEQFF. The CDR3 region has the DNA TGTGCCTGGAGTGTACTAGAAGCCGGTGAGCAGTTCTTC.

The CDR3 loop is CASRKAGGVDTQYF. For the CDR3, the DNA is TGTGCCAGCAGAAAGGCGGGGGGCGTAGATACGCAGTATTTT. The chain is built from TRBV7-2 and TRBJ2-3; 8 positions agree with TRBD2. This CDR3 region has 14 residues. With V trimmed by 6 bases and J by 5 bases, 7 bases remained unmatched. Germline V lookup: CDR1 SGHTA, CDR2 FQGNSA.

In DNA, the CDR3 is TGTGCCAGCATATCAGGACTAGTTCACTATGAGCAGTTCTTC. Translation gives CASISGLVHYEQFF. The chain employs TRBV28 and TRBJ2-1, with 7 bases that match TRBD2. Looked up from germline, CDR1 is MDHEN and CDR2 is SYDVKM. The CDR3 runs 14 residues. J gave up 8 bases and V 7 bases, and 11 bases lay outside the gene matches.

The chain employs TRBV20-1 and TRBJ2-2; 9 bases are a match to TRBD2. The CDR3 consists of 16 residues. V shed 3 bases, J shed 3 bases, and the junction held 8 bases outside the gene matches. Germline CDR1 reads DFQATT; CDR2 reads SNEGSKA (reference sequence). This chain's CDR3 is CSASAAGGADTGELFF. The CDR3 DNA sequence: TGCAGTGCTAGTGCGGCGGGGGGGGCCGACACCGGGGAGCTGTTTTTT.

The chain uses TRBV15 and TRBJ1-5, with D unclear. CDR3 length equals 17 residues. The germline V gene encodes CDR1 LNHNV and CDR2 YYDKDF (reference sequence). The ends were cut back, 0 bases at V and 1 base at J, with 13 bases in the middle. Here the CDR3 reads CATSRDLRGLSNQPQHF. The CDR3 coding sequence is TGTGCCACCAGCAGAGATCTCCGCGGGTTAAGCAATCAGCCCCAGCATTTT.

This clone was found a few times. The chain has TRBV27 and TRBJ2-7; D is uncertain. Germline loops: CDR1 MNHEY, CDR2 SMNVEV (reference sequence). V was trimmed by 5 bases and J by 0 bases, leaving 11 bases between them. The CDR3 runs 14 residues. CDR3 residues: CASSIHWSSYEQYF. In nucleotides, the CDR3 is TGTGCCAGCAGTATTCACTGGAGCTCCTACGAGCAGTACTTC.

The chain has TRBV5-1 and TRBJ2-3; unclear D gene. V was cut by 0 bases and J by 2 bases, with 7 bases left in between. Germline assignment: CDR1 SGHRS and CDR2 YFSETQ. The CDR3 is 14 residues long. The CDR3 here is CASSLESNTDTQYF. CDR3 nucleotides: TGCGCCAGCAGCTTGGAAAGCAACACAGATACGCAGTATTTT. Drawing the rest from reference TRBV5-1 and TRBJ2-3, the complete variable domain is KAGVTQTPRYLIKTRGQQVTLSCSPISGHRSVSWYQQTPGQGLQFLFEYFSETQRNKGNFPGRFSGRQFSNSRSEMNVSTLELGDSALYLCASSLESNTDTQYFGPGTRLTVL.

This clone was seen only a few times. This chain connects TRBV27 to TRBJ1-5; a weak D match, TRBD1 (5 bases). There are 15 residues in the CDR3. V was trimmed by 7 bases and J by 2 bases, leaving 15 bases between them. The germline V gene has CDR1 MNHEY and CDR2 SMNVEV (reference sequence). This chain's CDR3 is CASTKTASGNQPQHF. CDR3 in DNA: TGTGCCAGCACCAAGACAGCATCGGGCAATCAGCCCCAGCATTTT.

This clone was found once. The chain combines TRBV14 with TRBJ1-2; D perhaps matches TRBD1 (6 bases). This CDR3 region has 17 residues. V was trimmed by 0 bases and J by 2 bases, leaving 16 bases between them. Germline CDR1 is SGHDN and CDR2 is FVKESK. The CDR3 sequence is CASSQDRGRGDNYGYTF. CDR3 in DNA: TGTGCCAGCAGCCAAGATCGCGGCAGGGGCGACAACTATGGCTACACCTTC.

This chain uses TRBV15 with TRBJ1-4; no reliable D call. CDR3 length equals 13 residues. Trimming took off 6 bases at V and 8 bases at J, with 13 bases between the two ends. CDR1 and CDR2 from the germline V gene are LNHNV and YYDKDF (reference sequence). The DNA of the CDR3 is TGTGCCACCAGTATCCCCGTTAGCGAAAAACTGTTTTTT. Its translation: CATSIPVSEKLFF. The entire variable domain, with the rest obtained from reference TRBV15 and TRBJ1-4, is as follows: DAMVIQNPRYQVTQFGKPVTLSCSQTLNHNVMYWYQQKSSQAPKLLFHYYDKDFNNEADTPDNFQSRRPNTSFCFLDIRSPGLGDTAMYLCATSIPVSEKLFFGSGTQLSVL.

V and J are TRBV5-5 and TRBJ2-1; 8 nucleotides agree with TRBD1. The CDR3 is 15 residues long. CDR1 and CDR2 from the germline V gene are SGHKS and YYEKEE (reference sequence). The V and J ends lost 4 bases and 4 bases, in that order; junction bases with no gene match: 7. The CDR3 DNA follows: TGTGCCAGCAGCCGCAGACAGGGGATTTACAATGAGCAGTTCTTC. Its protein product is CASSRRQGIYNEQFF.

This clone turned up a few times. The gene calls are TRBV7-8 and TRBJ2-1; possibly TRBD1 for D (6 bases). Germline assignment: CDR1 SGHVS and CDR2 FQNEAQ. Trimming removed 6 bases from V and 6 bases from J, with 15 bases in between. The CDR3 covers 14 residues. CDR3 DNA: TGTGCCAGCAGGGTAACCGGGACAACCAATGAGCAGTTCTTC. It yields the protein CASRVTGTTNEQFF.

This clone has a single count. The J gene is TRBJ2-7, the V gene TRBV7-2, with 7 bases aligning to TRBD1. Germline CDR1 SGHTA, CDR2 FQGNSA. The CDR3 contains 13 residues. V was pared by 4 bases and J by 3 bases, with 3 bases of the junction left unmatched. The CDR3 sequence is CASSWGQSYEQYF. The DNA for the CDR3 is TGTGCCAGCAGCTGGGGACAGAGCTACGAGCAGTACTTC.

This clone was recorded a few times. The chain couples TRBV5-1 to TRBJ2-7; the match to TRBD1 covers 8 bases. The CDR3 contains 15 residues. Germline V gives CDR1 SGHRS, CDR2 YFSETQ. With 5 bases clipped from V and 5 bases from J, the junction kept 12 bases outside the gene matches. CDR3 coding DNA: TGCGCCAGCAGGCCTGCTTACAGGGGGATGAACGAGCAGTACTTC. Its translation is CASRPAYRGMNEQYF.